The 9 T cell receptor beta chains reported below all come from one sample, sequenced in a study of vaccination effects on CD4 cells after COVID-19. These receptors have no identified antigens. Sequenced by immunoSEQ multiplex PCR; TCRdb stores in-frame clones only, minus some. The sample shows 67,000 or so clones, roughly three quarters of them seen only once. Before sequencing took place, the ViraFEST assay used viral peptide pools to expand antigen-specific CD4+ T cells. Culturing for 10 days preceded CD4+ T cell isolation. Recipients of the vaccine had no prior SARS-CoV-2 infection and negative nucleocapsid antibodies. Here the sequenced sample was CD4+ T cells from PBMCs cultured with HCoV-OC43 spike peptides, taken before COVID-19 vaccination. Indicated subset: HCoV-OC43 spike overlapping peptide pool stimulation. The receptors derive from a human donor who received a COVID-19 vaccine.

The genes are TRBV29-1 and TRBJ1-1; D remains unclear. Looked up from germline, CDR1 is SQVTM and CDR2 is ANQGSEA. Trimming cost V 3 bases and J 1 base, with 9 bases left between them. The CDR3 runs to 13 residues. The CDR3 reads CSVDEGPNTEAFF. The DNA of the CDR3 is TGCAGCGTTGATGAGGGCCCGAACACTGAAGCTTTCTTT.

This rearrangement joins TRBV5-1 to TRBJ1-4; 9 bases are a match to TRBD1. The length of the CDR3 is 14 residues. The junction had 9 bases not matched to a gene; V was cut back by 3 bases and J by 12 bases. CDR1 is SGHRS, CDR2 YFSETQ, per germline. CDR3 in amino acids: CASSYRGRDGELFF. The CDR3 coding sequence is TGCGCCAGCAGCTACAGGGGGCGCGATGGGGAACTGTTTTTT.

The chain uses TRBV3-1 (or the pseudogene TRBV3-2) and TRBJ1-1; 10 bases map to TRBD1. CDR1 is LGHDT and CDR2 is YNNKEL in the germline V gene (reference sequence). The J segment lost 0 bases and the V segment lost 1 base, leaving 8 bases of the junction unmatched. CDR3 length: 18 residues. In DNA form, the CDR3 reads TGTGCCAGCAGCCAAGTCGTGTGGACAGGGGGACTGAACACTGAAGCTTTCTTT. This codes for CASSQVVWTGGLNTEAFF.

The chain recombines TRBV29-1 with TRBJ1-5; TRBD1 aligns across 7 bases. Germline CDR1 and CDR2: SQVTM and ANQGSEA. Germline trimming cut 7 bases from V and 5 bases from J; bases unmatched to any gene: 8. The CDR3 is made up of 13 amino acids. CDR3: CSATTGIYQPQHF. In nucleotides, the CDR3 is TGCAGCGCAACGACAGGGATCTATCAGCCCCAGCATTTT. The entire variable domain, with the rest obtained from reference TRBV29-1 and TRBJ1-5, is as follows: SAVISQKPSRDICQRGTSLTIQCQVDSQVTMMFWYRQQPGQSLTLIATANQGSEATYESGFVIDKFPISRPNLTFSTLTVSNMSPEDSSIYLCSATTGIYQPQHFGDGTRLSIL.

V usage is TRBV9 and J usage is TRBJ1-2, with 8 bases aligning to TRBD1. The junction had 4 bases not matched to a gene; V was cut back by 1 base and J by 8 bases. Germline V lookup: CDR1 SGDLS, CDR2 YYNGEE. CDR3 length: 13 amino acids. Written as DNA, the CDR3 is TGTGCCAGCAGCGTACAGGGGGCGAGCGGCTACACCTTC. Translating it yields CASSVQGASGYTF.

This chain joins TRBV7-2 and TRBJ1-1; D is unresolved. The V end lost 2 bases, the J end lost 0 bases, and 13 bases lay between the germline ends. Germline CDR1 reads SGHTA; CDR2 reads FQGNSA. This CDR3 has 16 residues. CDR3 residues: CASSLRANLMNTEAFF. The CDR3 region has the DNA TGTGCCAGCAGCTTAAGGGCGAACCTCATGAACACTGAAGCTTTCTTT.

This chain links TRBV10-3 with TRBJ2-1, with a tentative D call TRBD1 (7 bases). Trimming shortened V by 4 bases and J by 2 bases, and 24 bases separated the two germline ends. CDR1 and CDR2 (germline): ENHRY, SYGVKD. The CDR3 contains 19 residues. In nucleotides, the CDR3 is TGTGCCATCAGTGGGAGTCCCGGGACAGTAGCGGAGACCTACAATGAGCAGTTCTTC. Its protein is CAISGSPGTVAETYNEQFF.

This clone was seen a handful of times. The chain uses TRBV2 and TRBJ2-5; D is uncertain. Germline V CDR1 and CDR2: SNHLY, FYNNEI. The CDR3 runs to 13 residues. V lost 6 bases and J 3 bases, leaving 11 bases between the germline ends. The DNA of the CDR3 is TGTGCCAGCAGCCGAGGCACAGAAGAGACCCAGTACTTC. This translates into CASSRGTEETQYF.

CDR3 nucleotides: TGTGCCTGTACTAAGGGACATTCCTACGAGCAGTACGTC. Its translation is CACTKGHSYEQYV. This chain links TRBV30 with TRBJ2-7; D is possibly TRBD1 (6 bases). In germline, CDR1 is GTSNPN, CDR2 SVGIG (reference sequence). V was cut by 6 bases and J by 1 base, with 13 bases left in between. The CDR3 has 13 residues.